The clone carrying this T cell receptor (beta chain) was recorded a few times. Its antigen is as yet unknown. The data were taken from a study of Graves' ophthalmopathy and Graves' hyperthyroidism. Background on the study: The blood sample was drawn at first diagnosis and before any treatment. Study results and limitations: It was with approximately 70% sensitivity and roughly 75% specificity that the model predicted ophthalmopathy progression. Most expanded clonotypes in thyroid above 0.001 frequency also showed up in blood.

No progression to ophthalmopathy over 18 months defined stable hyperthyroidism. For repertoire sequencing, the TCR beta CDR3 regions were amplified from RNA transcripts. HTBI-primed RT-PCR formed the first round, and a multiplex PCR formed the second. TCRdb processed the multiplex PCR reads anew with MiXCR; each CDR3 protein has one entry. Here the sample spans hundreds of thousands of distinct CDR3 sequences, under 25% being singletons. This CDR3 spans 14 amino acids. Per the germline V gene, CDR1 is SNHLY and CDR2 is FYNNEI. The germline V and J ends were trimmed by 0 bases and 5 bases, with 10 bases remaining between them.

The chain links TRBV2 to TRBJ2-5, with D maybe TRBD1 (6 bases). Sequenced sample: peripheral blood. The clonotype originates from a woman aged 18-35 years with stable Graves' hyperthyroidism. The DNA for the CDR3 is TGTGCCAGCAGTGAAGCCCCCAGGGGTGAGACCCAGTACTTC. Translating it yields CASSEAPRGETQYF. Combining the CDR3 with reference TRBV2 and TRBJ2-5 gives the whole variable domain EPEVTQTPSHQVTQMGQEVILRCVPISNHLYFYWYRQILGQKVEFLVSFYNNEISEKSEIFDDQFSVERPDGSNFTLKIRSTKLEDSAMYFCASSEAPRGETQYFGPGTRLLVL.